This entry is about one TCR beta chain. These data are taken from a study of blood T cell repertoires in COVID-19. Overall study: COVID-19 samples from acute and convalescent phases originated in the United States, Italy and Spain. Nucleic acid was either cDNA or gDNA, and it came from T cells, B-cell-depleted T cells, or PBMCs.

Trimming left V 10 bases short and J 2 bases short, with 9 bases between. Germline V CDR1 and CDR2: ENHRY, SYGVKD. There are 11 residues in the CDR3. Using immunoSEQ multiplex PCR, the repertoire was profiled, and TCRdb retains in-frame clones only, with some absent. Altogether fewer than 85,000 clones are present, over 65% being singletons, with the ten largest covering roughly 4%. J is TRBJ2-7 and V is TRBV10-3; D uncertain. This receptor was identified in a woman aged 55-70 years with acute or convalescent COVID-19. The sequencing input was peripheral blood. Here the CDR3 reads CATGTAYEQYF. The CDR3 DNA follows: TGTGCCACAGGCACTGCCTACGAGCAGTACTTC.